The 12 T cell receptor beta chains listed next were all sequenced from one sample in a study of human CD8 memory T cell subsets. Researchers made TCR beta libraries via UMI-labeled 5' RACE. TCRdb reprocessed the 5' RACE reads; each CDR3 protein has one entry and no DNA is given. This sample's clone table lists over 10,000 distinct CDR3 sequences. The sequenced material came from CD8+ T cells from PBMCs. All receptors derive from a human donor in good health.

The rearrangement links TRBV9 to TRBJ2-5; TCRdb selects TRBD2, and the lack of DNA leaves this call unchecked. This CDR3 region has 18 residues. Germline CDR1 is SGDLS and CDR2 is YYNGEE. CDR3: CASSPRGQTSGGQETQYF.

The chain recombines TRBV27 with TRBJ1-5. Germline CDR1 MNHEY, CDR2 SMNVEV (reference sequence). This CDR3 is built from 12 residues. The CDR3 sequence: CASKKGNQPQHF.

The chain joins TRBV7-2 to TRBJ2-4; the TCRdb call, TRBD1, lacks DNA for checking. Per germline, CDR1 SGHTA and CDR2 FQGNSA. This CDR3 contains 17 residues. CDR3 region: CASSLDPRGLVINIQYF. The complete variable domain, with remaining parts taken from reference TRBV7-2 and TRBJ2-4, reads GAGVSQSPSNKVTEKGKDVELRCDPISGHTALYWYRQSLGQGLEFLIYFQGNSAPDKSGLPSDRFSAERTGGSVSTLTIQRTQQEDSAVYLCASSLDPRGLVINIQYFGAGTRLSVL.

V and J are TRBV5-1 and TRBJ2-1; absent DNA, TCRdb's TRBD2 call cannot be checked. The CDR3 totals 16 residues. Germline loops: CDR1 SGHRS, CDR2 YFSETQ. CDR3 residues: CASSLTVAGGPNEQFF.

This rearrangement joins TRBV15 to TRBJ2-7; TCRdb selects TRBD1, and the lack of DNA leaves this call unchecked. The CDR3 has 18 amino acids. Germline V gene data show CDR1 as LNHNV and CDR2 as YYDKDF (reference sequence). CDR3: CATSRDPPRGGTSYEQYF. The full variable domain, its missing parts supplied by reference TRBV15 and TRBJ2-7, is DAMVIQNPRYQVTQFGKPVTLSCSQTLNHNVMYWYQQKSSQAPKLLFHYYDKDFNNEADTPDNFQSRRPNTSFCFLDIRSPGLGDTAMYLCATSRDPPRGGTSYEQYFGPGTRLTVT.

The V call is TRBV29-1, the J call TRBJ2-7. The CDR3 runs to 12 residues. Germline V gene sequence: CDR1 SQVTM, CDR2 ANQGSEA. CDR3 sequence reads: CSVAADTYEQYF.

V is TRBV27 and J is TRBJ2-7; TCRdb's D call, TRBD2, is unchecked because there is no DNA. CDR3 length: 14 amino acids. CDR1 is MNHEY and CDR2 is SMNVEV in the germline V gene (reference sequence). The CDR3 here is CASSLTRGLYEQYF.

The genes are TRBV7-2 and TRBJ2-3. In germline, CDR1 is SGHTA, CDR2 FQGNSA. The CDR3 runs 13 residues. The chain's CDR3 is CASSLELGNTQYF.

The chain links TRBV5-1 to TRBJ2-5; TCRdb lists TRBD2, though no DNA is available to test this call. CDR1 is SGHRS and CDR2 is YFSETQ in the germline V gene. The CDR3 has 17 residues. CDR3 protein: CASSLVPLAGSQETQYF.

This clonotype is deemed medium-sized (0.01 to 0.1%) by its frequency. The chain recombines TRBV6-5 with TRBJ2-1. Germline V gene lookup returns CDR1 MNHEY and CDR2 SVGAGI. This CDR3 comprises 16 residues. This CDR3 is CASSDSLGNGYNEQFF.

This chain uses TRBV20-1 with TRBJ2-3; TCRdb's D call, TRBD1, is unchecked because there is no DNA. The CDR3 has 14 residues. Germline V CDR1 and CDR2: DFQATT, SNEGSKA (reference sequence). This CDR3 is CSATDRGGTDTQYF.

The chain carries TRBV20-1 and TRBJ1-6. CDR1 and CDR2 from the germline V gene are DFQATT and SNEGSKA (reference sequence). The CDR3 is 18 residues long. The CDR3 sequence: CSARDIGREETYNSPLHF.